This is a list of T cell receptor beta chains from one sample in a study of cytomegalovirus exposure and HLA in healthy donors. The assay was immunoSEQ multiplex PCR, and TCRdb's table has in-frame clones only and misses some. The data show approximately 130,000 clones, over 65% seen once. Sequenced material: PBMCs. All receptors derive from a man aged 40-50 years in good health and CMV-seronegative. Each CDR3 is given with its conserved first and last residue. D genes are given only for firm matches. Clone size is shown for a subset of rows, as once, few, many or a class of expanded clone.

>NA|18|TRBJ1-3|TRBV7-3|once
CASSFMDSRPRSGNTIYF
TGTGCCAGCAGCTTCATGGACAGCAGACCCCGTTCTGGAAACACCATATATTTT
>NA|13|TRBJ2-4|TRBV19|NA
CASREGAKNIQYF
TGTGCCAGTAGAGAGGGAGCCAAAAACATTCAGTACTTC
>TRBD2|14|TRBJ2-1|TRBV5-6|NA
CASSPGLAHNEQFF
TGTGCCAGCAGTCCGGGACTAGCGCACAATGAGCAGTTCTTC
>NA|13|TRBJ1-2|TRBV21-1|NA
CASSNWNRGCYTF
TGTGCCAGCAGCAATTGGAACAGGGGATGCTACACCTTC
>TRBD1|15|TRBJ1-2|TRBV28|NA
CASSGQGAGDYGYTF
TGTGCCAGCAGTGGTCAGGGGGCAGGTGACTATGGCTACACCTTC
>TRBD1|14|TRBJ2-1|TRBV5-6|NA
CASSTGTGDNEQFF
TGTGCCAGCAGCACCGGGACAGGAGACAATGAGCAGTTCTTC
>TRBD2|16|TRBJ2-2|TRBV4-2|NA
CASSQAAGEWSGELFF
TGTGCCAGCAGCCAAGCCGCGGGAGAATGGTCCGGGGAGCTGTTTTTT
>TRBD2|14|TRBJ2-7|TRBV19|few
CASSMGGRPYEQYF
TGTGCCAGTAGTATGGGAGGGAGGCCCTACGAGCAGTACTTC
>NA|16|TRBJ1-6|TRBV2|NA
CASNEQGSFYNSPLHF
TGTGCCAGCAACGAACAGGGTTCTTTCTATAATTCACCCCTCCACTTT
>NA|15|TRBJ1-1|TRBV18|NA
CASSLPLTGNTEAFF
TGTGCCAGCTCACTACCCTTGACAGGGAACACTGAAGCTTTCTTT
>NA|13|TRBJ2-3|TRBV7-3|NA
CASSAEVRGARYF
TGTGCCAGCAGCGCAGAAGTTCGGGGGGCAAGGTATTTT
>NA|14|TRBJ2-7|TRBV13|once
CASSSGLFSYEQYF
TGTGCCAGCAGCTCGGGACTGTTCTCCTACGAGCAGTACTTC
>NA|14|TRBJ2-1|TRBV4-1|NA
CASSQGRLDNEQFF
TGCGCCAGCAGCCAGGGCAGGCTCGACAATGAGCAGTTCTTC
>NA|16|TRBJ2-3|TRBV27|few
CASSRVTRTGTDTQYF
TGTGCCAGCAGTCGAGTAACTAGAACGGGCACAGATACGCAGTATTTT
>NA|13|TRBJ2-7|TRBV5-6|few
CASSLGRTYEQYF
TGTGCCAGCAGCTTGGGCAGGACCTACGAGCAGTACTTC
>NA|14|TRBJ1-5|TRBV7-8|NA
CASSLTTGNQPQHF
TGTGCCAGCAGCCTAACGACAGGCAATCAGCCCCAGCATTTT
>NA|15|TRBJ1-1|TRBV2|once
CASSGRDGPNTEAFF
TGTGCCAGCAGTGGGCGGGACGGACCGAACACTGAAGCTTTCTTT
>NA|15|TRBJ2-7|TRBV5-4|NA
CASSPQGPGSYEQYF
TGTGCCAGCAGCCCTCAGGGGCCGGGCTCCTACGAGCAGTACTTC
>NA|15|TRBJ1-6|TRBV4-3|NA
CASSQGSGENSPLHF
TGCGCCAGCAGCCAAGGATCGGGGGAAAATTCACCCCTCCACTTT
>TRBD1|15|TRBJ1-4|TRBV18|NA
CASSPGTGTNEKLFF
TGTGCCAGCTCACCGGGGACAGGGACTAATGAAAAACTGTTTTTT
>NA|16|TRBJ2-5|TRBV5-4|NA
CASSLGGGGRGETQYF
TGTGCCAGCAGCTTGGGGGGAGGGGGGAGAGGAGAGACCCAGTACTTC
>TRBD1|16|TRBJ1-5|TRBV5-5|NA
CASSYFPGQGNQPQHF
TGTGCCAGCAGCTATTTCCCGGGACAGGGCAATCAGCCCCAGCATTTT
>TRBD1|14|TRBJ2-3|TRBV28|NA
CASSTGGGPDTQYF
TGTGCCAGCAGTACAGGGGGCGGCCCAGATACGCAGTATTTT
>NA|13|TRBJ1-1|TRBV7-3|NA
CASSYWAGTEAFF
TGTGCCAGCAGCTATTGGGCAGGGACTGAAGCTTTCTTT
>TRBD2|14|TRBJ2-7|TRBV7-8|NA
CASSLGLAEDEQYF
TGTGCCAGCAGCCTCGGCCTAGCGGAAGACGAGCAGTACTTC
>TRBD2|14|TRBJ2-3|TRBV10-3|NA
CASMGGGAPDTQYF
TGTGCCTCCATGGGGGGAGGGGCCCCAGATACGCAGTATTTT
>NA|14|TRBJ2-3|TRBV6-1|NA
CASTWQGHTDTQYF
TGTGCCAGCACGTGGCAGGGCCACACAGATACGCAGTATTTT
>TRBD2|18|TRBJ2-2|TRBV7-2|few
CASSLLAGGPFLTGELFF
TGTGCCAGCAGCTTACTAGCGGGAGGGCCTTTTCTCACCGGGGAGCTGTTTTTT
>TRBD2|15|TRBJ2-1|TRBV9|NA
CASSVDTSDRGEQFF
TGTGCCAGCAGCGTAGATACTAGCGACCGGGGTGAGCAGTTCTTC
>NA|13|TRBJ1-2|TRBV7-2|NA
CASSSDTIYGYTF
TGTGCCAGCAGCTCGGACACAATCTATGGCTACACCTTC
>NA|18|TRBJ2-3|TRBV7-2|NA
CASSIASLRGLGTDTQYF
TGTGCCAGCAGCATCGCGAGTTTGCGGGGGCTGGGCACAGATACGCAGTATTTT
>TRBD2|16|TRBJ2-3|TRBV4-3|NA
CASSQDGGGPTDTQYF
TGCGCCAGCAGCCAAGATGGGGGAGGGCCCACAGATACGCAGTATTTT
>NA|14|TRBJ2-7|TRBV14|NA
CASSPRRGANERYF
TGTGCCAGCAGCCCCCGCCGGGGGGCCAACGAGCGGTACTTC
>TRBD1|14|TRBJ1-1|TRBV7-8|NA
CASSQGTGSTEAFF
TGTGCCAGCAGCCAGGGGACAGGGAGTACTGAAGCTTTCTTT
>NA|13|TRBJ1-3|TRBV5-4|NA
CASSPVPGNTIYF
TGTGCCAGCAGCCCGGTCCCTGGAAACACCATATATTTT
>NA|13|TRBJ2-7|TRBV19|NA
CASSITEGSEQYF
TGTGCCAGTAGTATCACGGAGGGGTCCGAGCAGTACTTC
>NA|14|TRBJ2-7|TRBV19|NA
CASSVTGSSYEQYF
TGTGCCAGTAGTGTAACAGGGAGCTCCTACGAGCAGTACTTC
>NA|15|TRBJ2-1|TRBV4-1|NA
CASSQAGELYNEQFF
TGCGCCAGCAGCCAAGCGGGGGAGCTATACAATGAGCAGTTCTTC
>NA|13|TRBJ1-5|TRBV7-5|NA
CARKVQGSQPQHF
TGTGCCAGAAAGGTGCAGGGGAGTCAGCCCCAGCATTTT
>TRBD1|12|TRBJ1-2|TRBV29-1|NA
CSATTGLYGYTF
TGCAGCGCCACGACAGGGCTCTATGGCTACACCTTC
>TRBD1|14|TRBJ2-7|TRBV7-9|NA
CASSVGTAPGEQYF
TGTGCCAGCAGCGTCGGGACAGCTCCTGGCGAGCAGTACTTC
>NA|15|TRBJ1-1|TRBV6-6|NA
CASSYTVQGNTEAFF
TGTGCCAGCAGTTACACCGTCCAGGGTAACACTGAAGCTTTCTTT
>NA|13|TRBJ1-2|TRBV5-1|NA
CASSSGGNYGYTF
TGCGCCAGCAGCTCGGGGGGTAACTATGGCTACACCTTC
>TRBD2|18|TRBJ2-3|TRBV9|NA
CASSVGASGGALTDTQYF
TGTGCCAGCAGCGTCGGCGCTAGCGGGGGGGCTTTGACAGATACGCAGTATTTT
>NA|15|TRBJ2-3|TRBV11-2|few
CASSELAPGTDTQYF
TGTGCCAGCAGCGAGCTAGCGCCCGGCACAGATACGCAGTATTTT
>NA|14|TRBJ1-3|TRBV5-1|NA
CASSLGASGNTIYF
TGCGCCAGCAGCTTGGGCGCCTCTGGAAACACCATATATTTT
>TRBD2|15|TRBJ2-5|TRBV9|once
CASSVVGLAEETQYF
TGTGCCAGCAGCGTAGTGGGGCTAGCGGAAGAGACCCAGTACTTC
>TRBD2|16|TRBJ2-1|TRBV15|NA
CATSISGRERLNEQFF
TGTGCCACCAGCATTAGCGGGAGGGAGAGGTTGAATGAGCAGTTCTTC
>NA|13|TRBJ2-1|TRBV6-1|NA
CASSVRDGNEQFF
TGTGCCAGCAGTGTGAGGGATGGCAATGAGCAGTTCTTC
>TRBD1|14|TRBJ1-1|TRBV27|NA
CASSLGQGGTEAFF
TGTGCCAGCAGTTTAGGACAGGGGGGCACTGAAGCTTTCTTT
>NA|13|TRBJ2-5|TRBV27|NA
CASSLNSQETQYF
TGTGCCAGCAGTTTAAACAGCCAAGAGACCCAGTACTTC
>NA|14|TRBJ1-4|TRBV19|NA
CASSRSSTNEKLFF
TGTGCCAGTTCCCGTTCTTCAACTAATGAAAAACTGTTTTTT
>NA|15|TRBJ2-1|TRBV4-1|NA
CASSQDTSSYNEQFF
TGCGCCAGCAGCCAAGATACTAGCTCCTACAATGAGCAGTTCTTC
>NA|15|TRBJ2-7|TRBV28|few
CASRATGTPSYEQYF
TGTGCCAGCAGGGCTACAGGGACCCCTTCCTACGAGCAGTACTTC
>NA|16|TRBJ2-2|TRBV21-1|NA
CASSKVGTGNTGELFF
NA
>NA|15|TRBJ2-3|TRBV5-1|NA
CASSLVAGGTDTQYF
TGCGCCAGCAGCTTGGTGGCAGGGGGCACAGATACGCAGTATTTT